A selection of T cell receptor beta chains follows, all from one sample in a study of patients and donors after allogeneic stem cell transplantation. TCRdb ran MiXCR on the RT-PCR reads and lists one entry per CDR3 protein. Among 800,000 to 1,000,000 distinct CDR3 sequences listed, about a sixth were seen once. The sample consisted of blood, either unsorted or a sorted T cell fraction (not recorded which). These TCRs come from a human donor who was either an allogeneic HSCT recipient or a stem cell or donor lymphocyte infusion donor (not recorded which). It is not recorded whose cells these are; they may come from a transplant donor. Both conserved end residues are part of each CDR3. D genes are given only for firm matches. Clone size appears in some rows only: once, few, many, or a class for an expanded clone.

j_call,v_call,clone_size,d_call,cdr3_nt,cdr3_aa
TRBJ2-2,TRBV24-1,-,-,TGTGCCACCAGTGAGTTGTACAGCCTCAACACCGGGGAGCTGTTTTTT,CATSELYSLNTGELFF
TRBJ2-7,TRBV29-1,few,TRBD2,TGCAGCGTCCTCGGACTAGCGGGAGGAAAGTACGAGCAGTACTTC,CSVLGLAGGKYEQYF
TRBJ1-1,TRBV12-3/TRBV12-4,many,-,TGTGCCAGCACCCCGGGGACTGAAGCTTTCTTT,CASTPGTEAFF
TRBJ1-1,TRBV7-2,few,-,TGTGCCAGCAGCCATAGCGCCAACTCGAAGGGGAACACTGAAGCTTTCTTT,CASSHSANSKGNTEAFF
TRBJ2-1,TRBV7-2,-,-,TGTGCCAGCAGCTTAGCGGACGGCAATGAGCAGTTCTTC,CASSLADGNEQFF
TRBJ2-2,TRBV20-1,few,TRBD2,TGCAGTGCTAGACCTAGCGGGACCAAAACCGGGGAGCTGTTTTTT,CSARPSGTKTGELFF
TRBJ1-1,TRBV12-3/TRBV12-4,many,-,TGTGCCAGCAGTTCCTTCACGGGGGCTGAAGCTTTCTTT,CASSSFTGAEAFF
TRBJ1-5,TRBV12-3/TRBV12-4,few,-,TGTGCCAGCAGTTTTAGGGTTGAGGATCAGCCCCAGCATTTT,CASSFRVEDQPQHF
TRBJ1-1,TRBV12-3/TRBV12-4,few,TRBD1,TGTGCCGCCGGGGCAGGGGGGAACACTGAAGCTTTCTTT,CAAGAGGNTEAFF
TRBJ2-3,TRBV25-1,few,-,TGTGCCAGCAGTGTTTATTATCCGGGGGATACGCAGTATTTT,CASSVYYPGDTQYF
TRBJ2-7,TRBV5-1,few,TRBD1,TGCGCCAGCAGCCGACAGGGAGAAACCTACGAGCAGTACTTC,CASSRQGETYEQYF
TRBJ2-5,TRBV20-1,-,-,TGCAGTGCTAGAGATCAAGAACGGGTCCAAGAGACCCAGTACTTC,CSARDQERVQETQYF
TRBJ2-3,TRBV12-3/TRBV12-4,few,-,TGTGCCAGCACCCTCCGTTCCACAGATACGCAGTATTTT,CASTLRSTDTQYF
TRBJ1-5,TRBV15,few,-,TGTGCCACCAGCAGGGTTCTGCAGGGAGGGGGCAATCAGCCCCAGCATTTT,CATSRVLQGGGNQPQHF
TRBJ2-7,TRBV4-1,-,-,TGCGCCAGCAGCCAAGATCCCGCAGCCTACTACGAGCAGTACTTC,CASSQDPAAYYEQYF
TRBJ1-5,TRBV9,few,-,TGTGCCAGCAGCGGGGGGGTCTCGGGGGATGGGAATCAGCCCCAGCATTTT,CASSGGVSGDGNQPQHF
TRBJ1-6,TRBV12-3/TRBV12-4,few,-,TGTGCCAGCAGACCTTCTCAGGGGAGTTCACCCCTCCACTTT,CASRPSQGSSPLHF
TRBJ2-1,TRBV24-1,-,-,TGTGCCACCAGTGATTTTGCGGACGTTCTGTTCTTC,CATSDFADVLFF
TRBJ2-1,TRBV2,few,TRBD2,TGTGCCAGCAGCAGTAACACGGGACTAGCGGGGGTAAATGAGCAGTTCTTC,CASSSNTGLAGVNEQFF
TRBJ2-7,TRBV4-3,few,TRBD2,TGCGCCAGCAGCCTAACGACGGGGGGGATATACGAGCAGTACTTC,CASSLTTGGIYEQYF
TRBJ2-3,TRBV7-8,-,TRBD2,TGTGCCAGCAGCTTATCGGGGCGGGAGGGTCGCGTTACGCAGTATTTT,CASSLSGREGRVTQYF
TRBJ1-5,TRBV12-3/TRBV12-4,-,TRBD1,TGTGCCAGCAGTCCCCTGACAGGGAACCAGCCCCAGCATTTT,CASSPLTGNQPQHF
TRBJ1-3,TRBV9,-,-,TGTGCCAGCAGCGCCGAATTTTTTACTGGAAACACCATATATTTT,CASSAEFFTGNTIYF
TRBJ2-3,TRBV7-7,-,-,TGTGCCAGCAGCTTAGGGGCCCCTGGACAACTCACAGATACGCAGTATTTT,CASSLGAPGQLTDTQYF
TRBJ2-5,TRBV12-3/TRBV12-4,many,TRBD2,TGTGCCAGCAGTTTCGGGCGGGGGCAAGAGACCCAGTACTTC,CASSFGRGQETQYF
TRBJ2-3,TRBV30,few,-,TGTGCCTGGGAGGGGCTCAGCACAGATACGCAGTATTTT,CAWEGLSTDTQYF
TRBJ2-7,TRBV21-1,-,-,TGTGCCAGCAGCAAATCTGCCAGGGTCCTGGGAGAGCAGTACTTC,CASSKSARVLGEQYF
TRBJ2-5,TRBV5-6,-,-,TGTGCCAGCAGCGCATGGCCAGGGAAAGGGTCCCAGTACTTC,CASSAWPGKGSQYF
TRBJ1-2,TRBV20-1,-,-,TGCAGTGCTAGACATCACGGACGGGACACTCTTAACTATGGCTACACCTTC,CSARHHGRDTLNYGYTF